The 16 T cell receptor beta chains below come from one sample, sequenced in a study of CD8 T cells in Susac syndrome (dated by TCRdb to about 2019). Library construction relied on the immunoSEQ multiplex PCR assay. RNA was extracted using the RNeasy kit, and roughly 0.5 to 1 microgram was reverse transcribed with random hexamers. In TCRdb, the public reads were trimmed at Q25 with fastp and aligned with MiXCR, with productive beta chains retained. A single entry per CDR3 protein holds the most common genes and DNA from its merged rows. Here the sample has over 130,000 distinct CDR3 sequences; approximately 96% occur a single time. 0.095% to 0.14% of the sample goes to the ten largest clones. The source material was CD4+ T cells from PBMCs. These receptors were taken from a human donor with multiple sclerosis.

This clonotype was seen more than once but under ten times. The chain combines TRBV28 with TRBJ2-7, with 11 bases lining up with TRBD2. CDR3 length: 15 amino acids. V was pared by 5 bases and J by 3 bases, with 6 bases of the junction left unmatched. CDR1 and CDR2 from the germline V gene are MDHEN and SYDVKM. This CDR3 is CASSGTSGGHYEQYF. As DNA, the CDR3 is TGTGCCAGCAGTGGAACTAGCGGGGGTCACTACGAGCAGTACTTC.

This chain connects TRBV15 to TRBJ1-1, with a possible D match to TRBD1 (6 bases). The V gene lost 5 bases and the J gene lost 1 base, with 17 bases spanning the gap. Looked up from germline, CDR1 is LNHNV and CDR2 is YYDKDF (reference sequence). This CDR3 contains 16 residues. CDR3: CATSLGSRGSNTEAFF. In nucleotides, the CDR3 is TGTGCCACCAGCCTAGGATCCAGGGGTTCGAACACTGAAGCTTTCTTT.

The chain has TRBV4-3 and TRBJ1-1; 7 bases align to TRBD1. With 6 bases clipped from V and 5 bases from J, the junction kept 9 bases outside the gene matches. In germline, CDR1 is LGHNA, CDR2 YSLEER. The CDR3 sequence is 14 residues long. The CDR3 here is CASRAHRGRTEAFF. CDR3 DNA: TGCGCCAGCAGGGCACACAGGGGCAGGACTGAAGCTTTCTTT.

The chain employs TRBV28 and TRBJ2-7; 8 positions agree with TRBD1. CDR1 is MDHEN and CDR2 is SYDVKM in the germline V gene. The V and J ends lost 4 bases and 3 bases, in that order; junction bases with no gene match: 8. There are 15 residues in the CDR3. The CDR3 coding sequence is TGTGCCAGCAGTTATGGGGGGACAGGCCTCTACGAGCAGTACTTC. Its translation: CASSYGGTGLYEQYF.

The chain carries TRBV20-1 and TRBJ1-1, with TRBD1 as a possible D gene (6 bases). The CDR3 contains 13 residues. Germline assignment: CDR1 DFQATT and CDR2 SNEGSKA (reference sequence). The chain's CDR3 is CSTPGGQSFEAFF. The CDR3 DNA reads TGCAGCACCCCAGGAGGACAGTCCTTTGAAGCTTTCTTT.

The chain employs TRBV29-1 and TRBJ2-7; TRBD1 agrees at 8 bases. The V gene end was trimmed by 5 bases and the J gene end by 3 bases; junction bases not matched to a gene: 9. The CDR3 has 14 residues. The germline gives CDR1 SQVTM, CDR2 ANQGSEA. CDR3 sequence (DNA): TGCAGCGTTTCTAGGACAGGGTCCAACTACGAGCAGTACTTC. This encodes CSVSRTGSNYEQYF.

The gene calls are TRBV3-1 and TRBJ2-3; TRBD2 aligns across 10 bases. From germline, CDR1 is LGHDT and CDR2 YNNKEL (reference sequence). After removal of 4 bases from V and 5 bases from J, the junction contained 6 bases not matched to a gene. This CDR3 is built from 15 residues. The CDR3 DNA is TGTGCCAGCAGCCCACGTAGGACTAGCGGAGATACGCAGTATTTT. It translates to CASSPRRTSGDTQYF.

The chain recombines TRBV3-1 with TRBJ2-5; 12 nucleotides line up with TRBD1. After removal of 4 bases from V and 5 bases from J, the junction contained 8 bases not matched to a gene. Germline assignment: CDR1 LGHDT and CDR2 YNNKEL (reference sequence). The CDR3 is 16 amino acids. The CDR3 sequence: CASSLTWDRGQETQYF. The CDR3 DNA sequence: TGTGCCAGCAGCCTAACTTGGGACAGGGGGCAGGAGACCCAGTACTTC.

This chain connects TRBV28 to TRBJ2-4; TRBD2 matches 8 bases. Trimming cost V 7 bases and J 1 base; bases outside gene matches: 3. The length of the CDR3 is 14 residues. Per germline, CDR1 MDHEN and CDR2 SYDVKM. The CDR3 DNA follows: TGTGCCAGCAACGAGCGGGGGGCCAAAAACATTCAGTACTTC. Protein product: CASNERGAKNIQYF.

The chain recombines TRBV29-1 with TRBJ2-4; D gene uncertain. The CDR3 has 12 amino acids. V lost 3 bases, J lost 7 bases, and 10 bases lay in between. The V gene's germline CDR1 is SQVTM and CDR2 ANQGSEA. Here the CDR3 reads CSVDDADNIQYF. The DNA for the CDR3 is TGCAGCGTTGATGACGCGGATAACATTCAGTACTTC.

V gene TRBV7-9 combines with J gene TRBJ1-2; D is perhaps TRBD1 (5 bases). With 5 bases removed from V and 7 bases from J, the gap between germline ends came to 11 bases. The CDR3 runs to 12 residues. Germline assignment: CDR1 SEHNR and CDR2 FQNEAQ (reference sequence). The CDR3 nucleotides read TGTGCCAGCAGCCTAGAGGGGTCTGGCTACACCTTC. Its translation is CASSLEGSGYTF.

V is TRBV15 and J is TRBJ2-3; D unresolved. The length of the CDR3 is 12 residues. CDR1 LNHNV and CDR2 YYDKDF come from the germline V gene (reference sequence). V shed 10 bases and J shed 2 bases, with 10 bases lying between them. The CDR3: CAIRAPTDTQYF. The CDR3 bases are TGTGCCATCCGGGCCCCCACAGATACGCAGTATTTT.

The chain has TRBV15 and TRBJ1-2; D possibly corresponds to TRBD1 (5 bases). The CDR3 loop spans 16 amino acids. CDR1 and CDR2 (germline): LNHNV, YYDKDF (reference sequence). Trimming stripped 0 bases from V and 0 bases from J, with 11 bases between. Here the CDR3 DNA reads TGTGCCACCAGCAGAGATGGTAGGGGAACTAACTATGGCTACACCTTC. Protein product: CATSRDGRGTNYGYTF.

The rearrangement uses TRBV19 and TRBJ2-7; 15 bases line up with TRBD2. V lost 5 bases, J lost 2 bases, and 10 bases stayed unmatched. The CDR3 extends over 18 amino acids. Germline CDR1 and CDR2: LNHDA and SQIVND (reference sequence). The chain's CDR3 is CASSLTGTSGRMTYEQYF. The CDR3 nucleotides are TGTGCCAGTAGTCTTACCGGGACTAGCGGGAGGATGACCTACGAGCAGTACTTC.

This chain links TRBV6-4 with TRBJ1-1; D not resolved. The CDR3 extends over 13 amino acids. The germline gives CDR1 MRHNA, CDR2 SNTAGT. The V end lost 6 bases, the J end lost 1 base, and 9 bases lay between the germline ends. The CDR3 bases are TGTGCCAGCAGCGCCCTGCAGAACACTGAAGCTTTCTTT. Translation: CASSALQNTEAFF.

The V and J genes are TRBV20-1 and TRBJ1-4; 10 bases match TRBD1. Germline CDR1 and CDR2: DFQATT and SNEGSKA (reference sequence). V trimming: 0 bases; J trimming: 8 bases; junction bases outside the gene matches: 6. The CDR3 runs to 15 residues. The CDR3 nucleotides read TGCAGTGCTAGAGACCGGGACAGGGGAGTGGAAAAACTGTTTTTT. This gives the protein CSARDRDRGVEKLFF.